These T cell receptor beta chains were read from a single sample in a study of cytomegalovirus exposure and HLA in healthy donors. The data were produced by immunoSEQ multiplex PCR, yet TCRdb's version contains in-frame clones alone and is incomplete. The sample carries approximately 240,000 clones, roughly 82% recorded once. Material for sequencing was PBMCs. Every receptor here comes from a woman in her forties in good health and CMV-seropositive. The CDR3 runs from the conserved cysteine through the conserved F or W. Each record gives: CDR3 length, V gene, D gene, clone size, J gene, CDR3 protein, CDR3 DNA. A D gene is named only where the DNA matches it firmly. Clone sizes are given selectively: once, few, many, or a class where the clone is expanded.

length: 14
V: TRBV7-3
D: NA
size: few
J: TRBJ1-1
CDR3: CASSLMGAETEAFF
DNA: TGTGCCAGCAGCTTAATGGGGGCAGAGACTGAAGCTTTCTTT

length: 13
V: TRBV27
D: TRBD1
size: NA
J: TRBJ2-7
CDR3: CASSYRQGHEQYF
DNA: TGTGCCAGCAGTTATAGACAGGGGCACGAGCAGTACTTC

length: 14
V: TRBV9
D: NA
size: NA
J: TRBJ1-2
CDR3: CASSVVTGPYGYTF
DNA: TGTGCCAGCAGCGTAGTAACGGGTCCATATGGCTACACCTTC

length: 14
V: TRBV11-2
D: NA
size: once
J: TRBJ1-5
CDR3: CASSPGRDNQPQHF
DNA: TGTGCCAGCTCCCCCGGACGGGACAATCAGCCCCAGCATTTT

length: 15
V: TRBV7-2
D: NA
size: NA
J: TRBJ1-2
CDR3: CASSSIGSEGEGYTF
DNA: TGTGCCAGCAGCTCAATAGGGTCTGAGGGGGAGGGCTACACCTTC

length: 14
V: TRBV2
D: TRBD1
size: NA
J: TRBJ2-5
CDR3: CASSADRGVETQYF
DNA: TGTGCCAGCAGTGCGGACAGGGGTGTAGAGACCCAGTACTTC

length: 16
V: TRBV18
D: NA
size: NA
J: TRBJ2-3
CDR3: CASSPNAPGQTDTQYF
DNA: TGTGCCAGCTCACCCAACGCGCCAGGCCAGACAGATACGCAGTATTTT

length: 16
V: TRBV18
D: NA
size: NA
J: TRBJ2-1
CDR3: CASSPTSGTSYNEQFF
DNA: TGTGCCAGCTCACCGACGAGCGGGACAAGCTACAATGAGCAGTTCTTC

length: 15
V: TRBV19
D: TRBD1
size: few
J: TRBJ1-1
CDR3: CASSNKGTENTEAFF
DNA: TGTGCCAGTAGTAACAAAGGGACAGAAAACACTGAAGCTTTCTTT

length: 14
V: TRBV27
D: NA
size: NA
J: TRBJ1-5
CDR3: CASSYRASDQPQHF
DNA: TGTGCCAGCAGTTACAGGGCGTCGGATCAGCCCCAGCATTTT

length: 14
V: TRBV6-5
D: TRBD2
size: NA
J: TRBJ2-1
CDR3: CASSYGEGYNEQFF
DNA: TGTGCCAGCAGTTACGGGGAGGGGTACAATGAGCAGTTCTTC

length: 14
V: TRBV7-3
D: TRBD2
size: NA
J: TRBJ2-3
CDR3: CASSYTGGTDTQYF
DNA: TGTGCCAGCAGCTACACGGGGGGGACGGATACGCAGTATTTT

length: 14
V: TRBV28
D: NA
size: NA
J: TRBJ2-2
CDR3: CASRGGAYSGELFF
DNA: TGTGCCAGCAGAGGAGGTGCATACTCCGGGGAGCTGTTTTTT

length: 15
V: TRBV9
D: TRBD1
size: NA
J: TRBJ2-1
CDR3: CASSVGRGQGYEQFF
DNA: TGTGCCAGCAGCGTAGGTAGGGGACAGGGGTATGAGCAGTTCTTC

length: 13
V: TRBV9
D: NA
size: NA
J: TRBJ1-2
CDR3: CASSGRRPKHYTF
DNA: TGTGCCAGCAGCGGGAGGCGGCCCAAACACTACACCTTC

length: 15
V: TRBV4-2
D: TRBD2
size: NA
J: TRBJ2-5
CDR3: CASSSLAGGEETQYF
DNA: TGTGCCAGCAGTTCCCTAGCGGGGGGTGAAGAGACCCAGTACTTC

length: 16
V: TRBV5-6
D: NA
size: NA
J: TRBJ1-1
CDR3: CASSFAGRGRGTEAFF
DNA: TGTGCCAGCAGCTTTGCGGGCAGGGGCCGAGGGACTGAAGCTTTCTTT

length: 14
V: TRBV30
D: TRBD1
size: NA
J: TRBJ2-1
CDR3: CAWSVQGAANEQFF
DNA: TGTGCCTGGAGTGTACAGGGGGCGGCCAATGAGCAGTTCTTC

length: 15
V: TRBV27
D: TRBD2
size: NA
J: TRBJ2-7
CDR3: CASSLGGGGAREQYF
DNA: TGTGCCAGCAGTTTAGGGGGCGGGGGGGCGCGAGAGCAGTACTTC

length: 15
V: TRBV7-9
D: NA
size: NA
J: TRBJ2-5
CDR3: CASSPPGLKQETQYF
DNA: TGTGCCAGCAGCCCCCCGGGACTTAAACAAGAGACCCAGTACTTC

length: 12
V: TRBV19
D: NA
size: NA
J: TRBJ1-2
CDR3: CASSITEYGYTF
DNA: TGTGCCAGTAGTATCACAGAGTATGGCTACACCTTC

length: 16
V: TRBV18
D: NA
size: NA
J: TRBJ2-2
CDR3: CASSRGGGAQTGELFF
DNA: TGTGCCAGCTCCCGTGGAGGAGGGGCCCAAACCGGGGAGCTGTTTTTT

length: 11
V: TRBV10-3
D: NA
size: NA
J: TRBJ2-7
CDR3: CAISAAYEQYF
DNA: TGTGCCATCAGTGCAGCCTACGAGCAGTACTTC

length: 14
V: TRBV6-5
D: TRBD1
size: NA
J: TRBJ2-7
CDR3: CASSLRDRGYEQYF
DNA: TGTGCCAGCAGTCTCCGGGACAGGGGCTACGAGCAGTACTTC

length: 14
V: TRBV29-1
D: TRBD1
size: NA
J: TRBJ2-7
CDR3: CSASDRGNCYEQYF
DNA: TGCAGCGCCTCCGACAGGGGGAATTGCTACGAGCAGTACTTC

length: 17
V: TRBV15
D: TRBD2
size: NA
J: TRBJ2-7
CDR3: CATSPTSLAGGGYEQYF
DNA: TGTGCCACCAGCCCCACCTCACTAGCGGGGGGAGGATACGAGCAGTACTTC

length: 15
V: TRBV4-3
D: TRBD1
size: NA
J: TRBJ1-4
CDR3: CASSQVQGSNEKLFF
DNA: TGCGCCAGCAGCCAAGTACAGGGGAGTAATGAAAAACTGTTTTTT

length: 13
V: TRBV28
D: NA
size: NA
J: TRBJ2-1
CDR3: CASSFIQYNEQFF
DNA: TGTGCCAGCAGTTTTATACAGTACAATGAGCAGTTCTTC

length: 16
V: TRBV2
D: TRBD1
size: NA
J: TRBJ1-5
CDR3: CASRPGTVLSNQPQHF
DNA: TGTGCCAGCAGACCCGGGACAGTCCTCAGCAATCAGCCCCAGCATTTT

length: 13
V: TRBV2
D: NA
size: NA
J: TRBJ1-5
CDR3: CASEAGSRQPQHF
DNA: TGTGCCAGTGAGGCGGGGAGCAGACAGCCCCAGCATTTT

length: 15
V: TRBV7-6
D: TRBD2
size: once
J: TRBJ2-7
CDR3: CASSATGTSSGEQYF
DNA: TGTGCCAGCAGCGCGACCGGGACTAGTTCGGGGGAGCAGTACTTC

length: 18
V: TRBV21-1
D: NA
size: NA
J: TRBJ1-1
CDR3: CASSKDLRIKGTHTEAFF
DNA: TGTGCCAGCAGCAAAGATCTGAGGATAAAGGGGACACACACTGAAGCTTTCTTT

length: 15
V: TRBV19
D: NA
size: NA
J: TRBJ2-2
CDR3: CASSPGDAGTGELFF
DNA: TGTGCCAGTAGTCCCGGAGATGCGGGCACCGGGGAGCTGTTTTTT

length: 15
V: TRBV4-2
D: TRBD2
size: NA
J: TRBJ2-7
CDR3: CASSPGTSESYEQYF
DNA: TGTGCCAGCAGCCCAGGGACTAGCGAATCCTACGAGCAGTACTTC

length: 15
V: TRBV29-1
D: NA
size: NA
J: TRBJ1-3
CDR3: CSVLDTISSGNTIYF
DNA: TGCAGCGTTCTGGACACCATTAGCTCTGGAAACACCATATATTTT

length: 13
V: TRBV14
D: TRBD1
size: NA
J: TRBJ2-7
CDR3: CASSQSTGSKQYF
DNA: TGTGCCAGCAGCCAATCGACAGGGTCCAAGCAGTACTTC

length: 14
V: TRBV7-8
D: NA
size: NA
J: TRBJ1-4
CDR3: CASSRTETNEKLFF
DNA: TGTGCCAGCAGCCGGACAGAAACTAATGAAAAACTGTTTTTT

length: 16
V: TRBV7-9
D: NA
size: NA
J: TRBJ1-2
CDR3: CASSLTPALAGDGYTF
DNA: TGTGCCAGCAGCTTAACCCCCGCGCTCGCAGGGGATGGCTACACCTTC

length: 15
V: TRBV4-3
D: NA
size: NA
J: TRBJ2-1
CDR3: CASSRGATAKNEQFF
DNA: TGCGCCAGCAGCCGCGGCGCTACGGCCAAAAATGAGCAGTTCTTC

length: 13
V: TRBV6-5
D: NA
size: NA
J: TRBJ1-2
CDR3: CASSYPWGDGYTF
DNA: TGTGCCAGCAGTTACCCTTGGGGGGATGGCTACACCTTC

length: 18
V: TRBV21-1
D: NA
size: NA
J: TRBJ2-4
CDR3: CASSYPPPTTLAKNIQYF
DNA: TGTGCCAGCAGTTACCCCCCCCCAACTACCTTAGCCAAAAACATTCAGTACTTC

length: 14
V: TRBV28
D: NA
size: NA
J: TRBJ1-2
CDR3: CASSLSGSNYGYTF
DNA: TGTGCCAGCAGTTTAAGTGGGAGTAACTATGGCTACACCTTC

length: 13
V: TRBV29-1
D: NA
size: NA
J: TRBJ1-1
CDR3: CSVLKVGGTEAFF
DNA: TGCAGCGTTCTAAAGGTGGGGGGGACTGAAGCTTTCTTT

length: 14
V: TRBV18
D: NA
size: NA
J: TRBJ2-7
CDR3: CATTTGIRAYEQYF
DNA: TGTGCCACGACAACAGGGATAAGGGCCTACGAGCAGTACTTC

length: 15
V: TRBV5-1
D: TRBD1
size: once
J: TRBJ2-7
CDR3: CASRTTGTGGGEQYF
DNA: TGCGCCAGCAGGACGACCGGGACAGGGGGCGGCGAGCAGTACTTC

length: 14
V: TRBV27
D: TRBD2
size: NA
J: TRBJ2-5
CDR3: CASSLREGKETQYF
DNA: TGTGCCAGCAGTTTAAGGGAGGGGAAAGAGACCCAGTACTTC

length: 12
V: TRBV6-1
D: NA
size: NA
J: TRBJ2-5
CDR3: CASRGAGETQYF
DNA: TGTGCCAGCAGGGGGGCCGGGGAGACCCAGTACTTC

length: 12
V: TRBV9
D: TRBD1
size: NA
J: TRBJ2-1
CDR3: CASTTGFNEQFF
DNA: TGTGCCAGCACGACAGGGTTCAATGAGCAGTTCTTC

length: 13
V: TRBV18
D: NA
size: NA
J: TRBJ2-1
CDR3: CASSPPTGLEQFF
DNA: TGTGCCAGCTCTCCCCCAACCGGTCTTGAGCAGTTCTTC

length: 17
V: TRBV30
D: TRBD2
size: NA
J: TRBJ2-6
CDR3: CAWTGGATNSGANVLTF
DNA: TGTGCCTGGACGGGAGGGGCTACCAACTCTGGGGCCAACGTCCTGACTTTC

length: 14
V: TRBV6-1
D: TRBD1
size: few
J: TRBJ1-5
CDR3: CASSTGTAPSTQHF
DNA: TGTGCCAGCAGTACCGGGACAGCTCCCTCAACACAGCATTTT

length: 13
V: TRBV7-8
D: NA
size: NA
J: TRBJ1-5
CDR3: CASSRDSNQPQHF
DNA: TGTGCCAGCAGCCGGGATAGCAATCAGCCCCAGCATTTT

length: 14
V: TRBV30
D: TRBD1
size: NA
J: TRBJ2-7
CDR3: CAWRGGTGRTEQYF
DNA: TGTGCCTGGAGGGGCGGGACAGGGCGAACCGAGCAGTACTTC

length: 15
V: TRBV4-1
D: NA
size: NA
J: TRBJ2-7
CDR3: CASSQVPSLPREQYF
DNA: TGCGCCAGCAGCCAAGTTCCCTCCCTCCCGCGGGAGCAGTACTTC

length: 15
V: TRBV7-9
D: TRBD2
size: NA
J: TRBJ2-5
CDR3: CASSPRTSGSETQYF
DNA: TGTGCCAGCAGCCCCCGGACTAGCGGGAGCGAGACCCAGTACTTC

length: 15
V: TRBV2
D: NA
size: NA
J: TRBJ1-2
CDR3: CASSEQAIDNYGYTF
DNA: TGTGCCAGCAGTGAACAGGCAATAGATAACTATGGCTACACCTTC

length: 11
V: TRBV27
D: NA
size: NA
J: TRBJ2-2
CDR3: CASTGPGELFF
DNA: TGTGCCAGCACGGGTCCCGGGGAGCTGTTTTTT